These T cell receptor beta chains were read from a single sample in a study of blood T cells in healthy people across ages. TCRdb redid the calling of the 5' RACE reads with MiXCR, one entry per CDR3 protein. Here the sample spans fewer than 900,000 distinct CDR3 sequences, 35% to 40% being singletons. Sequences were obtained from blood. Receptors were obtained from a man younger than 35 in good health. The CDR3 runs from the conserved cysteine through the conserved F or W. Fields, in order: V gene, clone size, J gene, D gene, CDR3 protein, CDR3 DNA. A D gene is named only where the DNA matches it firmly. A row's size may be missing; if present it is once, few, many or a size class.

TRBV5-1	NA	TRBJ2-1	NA	CASSFSGENEQFF	TGCGCCAGCAGCTTTTCCGGGGAGAATGAGCAGTTCTTC
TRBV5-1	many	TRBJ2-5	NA	CASSPEPQEETQYF	TGCGCCAGCAGCCCAGAACCTCAAGAGGAGACCCAGTACTTC
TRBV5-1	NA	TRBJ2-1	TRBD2	CASSLEGLVSPEQFF	TGCGCCAGCAGCTTGGAGGGACTAGTATCCCCAGAGCAGTTCTTC
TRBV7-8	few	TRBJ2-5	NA	CASRSPAGQLSRGETQYF	TGTGCCAGCAGATCCCCGGCCGGGCAGCTTTCTAGGGGAGAGACCCAGTACTTC
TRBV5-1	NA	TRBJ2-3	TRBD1	CASSLEGQGASDTQYF	TGCGCCAGCAGCTTGGAGGGACAGGGGGCCTCAGATACGCAGTATTTT
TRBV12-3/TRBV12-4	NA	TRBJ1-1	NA	CASIIRDSRTTEAFF	TGTGCCAGCATTATACGGGACTCCCGAACCACTGAAGCTTTCTTT
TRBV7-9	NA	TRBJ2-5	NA	CASRDGGVVETQYF	TGTGCCAGCAGAGACGGCGGGGTGGTAGAGACCCAGTACTTC
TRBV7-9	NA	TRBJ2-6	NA	CASSSPEGPTGANVLTF	TGTGCCAGCAGCTCACCCGAAGGGCCAACTGGGGCCAACGTCCTGACTTTC
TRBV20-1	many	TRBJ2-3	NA	CSAQLLDTQYF	TGCAGTGCTCAACTACTGGATACGCAGTATTTT
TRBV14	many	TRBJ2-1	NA	CASSRTGTTYSYNEQFF	TGTGCCAGCAGCCGAACCGGGACGACCTACTCCTACAATGAGCAGTTCTTC
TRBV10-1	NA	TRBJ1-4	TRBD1	CASSGDRVGNEKLFF	TGCGCCAGCAGTGGGGACAGGGTGGGGAATGAAAAACTGTTTTTT
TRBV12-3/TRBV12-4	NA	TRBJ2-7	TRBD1	CASRTGTGGYNEQYF	TGTGCCAGCAGGACCGGGACAGGGGGCTACAATGAGCAGTACTTC
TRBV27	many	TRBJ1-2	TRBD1	CASSSTGGVHYGYTF	TGTGCCAGCAGCTCCACAGGGGGCGTGCATTATGGCTACACCTTC
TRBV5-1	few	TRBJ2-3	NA	CASSGGEGTDTQYF	TGCGCCAGCAGCGGAGGTGAGGGCACAGATACGCAGTATTTT
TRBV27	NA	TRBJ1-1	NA	CASSSLTRNTEAFF	TGTGCCAGCAGTTCCCTTACCCGAAACACTGAAGCTTTCTTT
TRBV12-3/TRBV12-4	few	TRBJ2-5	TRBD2	CASRPFAGGMKTQYF	TGTGCCAGCAGGCCCTTCGCGGGGGGGATGAAGACCCAGTACTTC
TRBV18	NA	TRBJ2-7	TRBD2	CTSSAGSYEQYF	TGTACCAGCTCAGCGGGATCCTACGAGCAGTACTTC
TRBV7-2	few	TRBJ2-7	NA	CASSLNGAVDYEQYF	TGTGCCAGCAGCCTAAATGGTGCAGTAGACTACGAGCAGTACTTC
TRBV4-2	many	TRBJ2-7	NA	CASSQDRNSRDEQYF	TGTGCCAGCAGCCAAGATCGAAACAGTCGGGACGAGCAGTACTTC
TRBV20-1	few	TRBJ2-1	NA	CSARLDTLLGYNEQFF	TGCAGTGCTAGACTCGACACCCTCCTGGGGTACAATGAGCAGTTCTTC
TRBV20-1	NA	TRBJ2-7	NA	CSARSTGANEQYF	TGCAGTGCTAGGTCAACAGGTGCCAACGAGCAGTACTTC
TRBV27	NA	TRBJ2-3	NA	CASSSLQRDTTDTQYF	TGTGCCAGCAGTTCCCTCCAAAGGGACACCACAGATACGCAGTATTTT
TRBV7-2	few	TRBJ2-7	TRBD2	CASSLGGSPANEQYF	TGTGCCAGCAGCCTGGGAGGGAGCCCAGCCAACGAGCAGTACTTC
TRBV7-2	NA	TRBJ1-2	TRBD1	CASSLWDRTLRFGYTF	TGTGCCAGCAGCTTATGGGACAGGACGCTACGATTCGGCTACACCTTC
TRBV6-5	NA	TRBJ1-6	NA	CATSRGPPNNSPLHF	TGTGCCACCTCTCGGGGGCCCCCTAATAATTCACCCCTCCACTTT
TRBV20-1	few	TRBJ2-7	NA	CSARDRGESYEQYF	TGCAGTGCTAGAGATCGTGGGGAGAGCTACGAGCAGTACTTC
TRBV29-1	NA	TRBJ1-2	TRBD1	CSVQDRAPYGYTF	TGCAGCGTCCAGGACAGGGCTCCTTATGGCTACACCTTC
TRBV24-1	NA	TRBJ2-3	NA	CATSTRGEGTDTQYF	TGTGCCACCAGTACGAGAGGGGAGGGCACAGATACGCAGTATTTT
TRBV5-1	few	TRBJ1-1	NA	CASSLSALNTEAFF	TGCGCCAGCAGCTTGTCTGCTTTGAACACTGAAGCTTTCTTT
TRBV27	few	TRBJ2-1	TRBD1	CASSLVQGADEQFF	TGTGCCAGCAGTTTAGTACAGGGGGCCGATGAGCAGTTCTTC
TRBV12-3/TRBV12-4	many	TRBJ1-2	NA	CASSPTFFGYTF	TGTGCCAGCAGTCCTACCTTTTTTGGCTACACCTTC
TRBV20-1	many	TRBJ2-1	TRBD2	CSARDSMGLAGATRYNEQFF	TGCAGTGCTAGAGATTCTATGGGGCTAGCGGGGGCCACGAGGTACAATGAGCAGTTCTTC
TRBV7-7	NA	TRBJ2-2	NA	CAKTGANTGELFF	TGTGCTAAGACGGGAGCGAACACCGGGGAGCTGTTTTTT
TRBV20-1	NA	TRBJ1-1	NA	CSASQGREAFF	TGCAGTGCTTCTCAGGGGCGTGAAGCTTTCTTT
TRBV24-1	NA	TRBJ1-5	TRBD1	CATSDPRGRDQPQHF	TGTGCCACCAGTGATCCCAGGGGGCGCGATCAGCCCCAGCATTTT
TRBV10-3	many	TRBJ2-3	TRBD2	CAISSGDTDTQYF	TGTGCCATCAGCAGCGGGGATACAGATACGCAGTATTTT
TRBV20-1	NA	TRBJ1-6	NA	CSTRDQDSYNSPLHF	TGCAGTACTAGAGATCAAGACAGCTATAATTCACCCCTCCACTTT
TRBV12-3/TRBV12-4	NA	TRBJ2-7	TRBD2	CASSVAGSFYEQYF	TGTGCCAGCAGTGTAGCGGGGAGTTTTTACGAGCAGTACTTC
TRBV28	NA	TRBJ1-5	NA	CASSLRVRGNQPQHF	TGTGCCAGCAGTTTAAGGGTAAGGGGGAATCAGCCCCAGCATTTT
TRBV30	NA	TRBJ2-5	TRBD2	CAWSVSRTSGTYNEQYF	TGTGCCTGGAGTGTATCTCGGACTAGCGGGACCTATAATGAGCAGTACTTC
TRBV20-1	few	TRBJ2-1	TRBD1	CSFRDRGYEQFF	TGCAGCTTCCGGGACAGGGGGTATGAGCAGTTCTTC